Below, 21 T cell receptor beta chains from the same sample are listed, as sequenced in a study of cytomegalovirus exposure and HLA in healthy donors. The study ran its PCR with 60 Vbeta and 13 Jbeta primers. Sequencing was performed with immunoSEQ multiplex PCR; in TCRdb, only in-frame clones are kept and a portion is missing. The data contain about 73,000 clones, 75% of them singletons. The sequencing sample was made of PBMCs. These receptors came from a man aged 70 or older in good health and CMV-seronegative.

This chain links TRBV7-2 with TRBJ1-5; 8 positions match TRBD1. The CDR3 contains 13 residues. The junction had 3 bases not matched to a gene; V was cut back by 5 bases and J by 6 bases. Germline-derived CDR1 and CDR2 are SGHTA and FQGNSA. The CDR3 protein is CASSETGVQPQHF. CDR3 nucleotide sequence: TGTGCCAGCAGCGAGACAGGGGTTCAGCCCCAGCATTTT.

The V and J genes are TRBV18 and TRBJ1-1; 8 bases agree with TRBD1. Germline CDR1 reads KGHSH; CDR2 reads LQKENI. The CDR3 runs 17 residues. The V segment lost 6 bases and the J segment 4 bases; nucleotides outside the gene matches: 16. CDR3 nucleotides: TGTGCCAGCTCCCCAAAACGGACAGGGAGGGGTTCCACTGAAGCTTTCTTT. Protein: CASSPKRTGRGSTEAFF.

The CDR3 DNA reads TGTGCCATCAGTGACCAGGGTTTCGACACCGGGGAGCTGTTTTTT. This encodes CAISDQGFDTGELFF. This rearrangement joins TRBV10-3 to TRBJ2-2, with D perhaps matching TRBD1 (5 bases). Per the germline V gene, CDR1 is ENHRY and CDR2 is SYGVKD. Between the trimmed V and J ends, which lost 3 bases and 3 bases, there was a span of 11 bases. CDR3 length: 15 residues.

The V gene is TRBV7-9, the J gene TRBJ2-1; 7 bases align to TRBD1. Trimming cost V 5 bases and J 5 bases; bases outside gene matches: 15. CDR3 length: 17 residues. Per germline, CDR1 SEHNR and CDR2 FQNEAQ (reference sequence). The CDR3 DNA is TGTGCCAGCAGCCCCCTAACCGGACAGGAGAGGCACAATGAGCAGTTCTTC. Translated: CASSPLTGQERHNEQFF.

The V and J genes are TRBV5-6 and TRBJ2-3; tentative D call: TRBD2 (5 bases). CDR3 length: 17 residues. The V gene lost 4 bases and the J gene lost 4 bases, with 22 bases spanning the gap. Germline V CDR1 and CDR2: SGHDT, YYEEEE. The CDR3 nucleotides read TGTGCCAGCAGCAAACTCCCGGCAGTATATAGCGCAGATACGCAGTATTTT. This translates into CASSKLPAVYSADTQYF.

The rearrangement links TRBV5-5 to TRBJ1-1; TRBD1 might be the D (5 bases). The ends were cut back, 0 bases at V and 4 bases at J, with 16 bases in the middle. Germline values: CDR1 SGHKS, CDR2 YYEKEE (reference sequence). The CDR3 loop spans 16 amino acids. The CDR3 DNA sequence: TGTGCCAGCAGCTTGGAGGCAGGGAAATGGGGCACTGAAGCTTTCTTT. It codes for CASSLEAGKWGTEAFF.

The chain is built from TRBV5-1 and TRBJ2-7; D perhaps matches TRBD2 (5 bases). The CDR3 consists of 13 residues. The V end was cut by 1 base, the J end by 2 bases, with 7 bases between. CDR1 SGHRS and CDR2 YFSETQ come from the germline V gene. The chain's CDR3 is CASSLPGAYEQYF. The CDR3 DNA sequence: TGCGCCAGCAGCTTGCCCGGGGCCTACGAGCAGTACTTC.

The V and J genes are TRBV29-1 and TRBJ2-5; 8 bases are shared with TRBD2. This CDR3 is built from 14 residues. With V trimmed by 5 bases and J by 5 bases, 10 bases remained unmatched. Germline V gives CDR1 SQVTM, CDR2 ANQGSEA. Here the CDR3 DNA reads TGCAGCGTTACTCCGGGACTAGGGTTGGAGACCCAGTACTTC. Translation gives CSVTPGLGLETQYF.

The gene calls are TRBV4-3 and TRBJ1-2, with a weak D call TRBD1 (6 bases). The germline V gene has CDR1 LGHNA and CDR2 YSLEER. CDR3 length: 14 amino acids. Deletions cut 1 base from V and 8 bases from J, with 14 bases between. DNA for the CDR3: TGCGCCAGCAGCCAAGGTGGGGCAGGGGACGGCTACACCTTC. As protein: CASSQGGAGDGYTF.

The chain links TRBV15 to TRBJ2-7; 8 bases align to TRBD2. The CDR3 has 16 residues. Germline loops: CDR1 LNHNV, CDR2 YYDKDF (reference sequence). V was clipped by 1 base and J by 1 base; unmatched bases: 6. The CDR3 DNA reads TGTGCCACCAGCAGAGGAAGCGGGACTAGTTCCTACGAGCAGTACTTC. Translated: CATSRGSGTSSYEQYF.

This clone was seen a single time. The chain carries TRBV6-5 and TRBJ1-6, with D unresolved. The CDR3 loop spans 16 amino acids. The ends were cut back, 0 bases at V and 6 bases at J, with 12 bases in the middle. Germline CDR1 reads MNHEY; CDR2 reads SVGAGI. The CDR3, as DNA: TGTGCCAGCAGTTACTCGAACCAGTTATCTAATTCACCCCTCCACTTT. Translation: CASSYSNQLSNSPLHF.

The gene calls are TRBV18 and TRBJ1-2, with 7 bases matching TRBD1. With 8 bases clipped from V and 4 bases from J, the junction kept 7 bases outside the gene matches. Germline loops: CDR1 KGHSH, CDR2 LQKENI. The CDR3 has 13 residues. The CDR3 DNA reads as TGTGCCAGCAACCAGGACAGGAGCTATGGCTACACCTTC. This codes for CASNQDRSYGYTF.

This clone was observed a single time. Its ends do not fully match the called genes, so a read error is possible. J is TRBJ1-5 and V is TRBV7-9; a possible D gene is TRBD1 (6 bases). This CDR3 is built from 14 residues. The V gene's germline CDR1 is SEHNR and CDR2 FQNEAQ (reference sequence). The CDR3, as DNA: TGTTCCAGCAGCGCAGCGGGGGCAGGTCAGCCCCAGCATTTT. Translated, it gives CSSSAAGAGQPQHF.

This chain's CDR3 is CASSFTAQETQYF. Written as DNA, the CDR3 is TGTGCCAGCAGCTTTACAGCCCAAGAGACCCAGTACTTC. The chain has TRBV7-6 and TRBJ2-5; D is ambiguous. The V end lost 3 bases, the J end lost 1 base, and 6 bases lay between the germline ends. The CDR3 has 13 residues. Germline values: CDR1 SGHVS, CDR2 FNYEAQ.

This chain links TRBV7-2 with TRBJ1-1; 8 bases are shared with TRBD1. Trimming removed 2 bases from V and 1 base from J; junction bases left unmatched: 3. This CDR3 region has 15 residues. Germline V gene data show CDR1 as SGHTA and CDR2 as FQGNSA. Written as DNA, the CDR3 is TGTGCCAGCAGCTTACAGGGGGCGACGAACACTGAAGCTTTCTTT. Translation gives CASSLQGATNTEAFF.

A few counts support this clone. This rearrangement joins TRBV6-5 to TRBJ2-7, with 8 bases aligning to TRBD2. Germline values: CDR1 MNHEY, CDR2 SVGAGI. The trim removed 2 bases at V and 2 bases at J, leaving 5 bases unmatched. The CDR3 extends over 15 amino acids. CDR3 sequence: CASSYRREGPYEQYF. The DNA of the CDR3 is TGTGCCAGCAGTTACCGCCGGGAGGGCCCCTACGAGCAGTACTTC.

V is TRBV5-4 and J is TRBJ2-1, with D tentatively TRBD2 (6 bases). The CDR3 extends over 16 amino acids. Germline assignment: CDR1 SGHNT and CDR2 YYREEE (reference sequence). Deletions cut 0 bases from V and 6 bases from J, with 16 bases between. CDR3 DNA: TGTGCCAGCAGCTTGGGGAGTAGCGGCCCGTTCAATGAGCAGTTCTTC. As protein: CASSLGSSGPFNEQFF.

As regards this clone: At one of its ends the junction is not consistent with the germline gene, which may arise from a read error. J is TRBJ2-5 and V is TRBV7-9; 14 positions match TRBD2. The CDR3 has 17 residues. Germline CDR1 is SEHNR and CDR2 is FQNEAQ (reference sequence). The CDR3 loop reads CSSSHGTSGSFQETQYF. CDR3 nucleotide sequence: TGTTCCAGCAGCCACGGGACTAGCGGGAGCTTCCAAGAGACCCAGTACTTC.

The chain links TRBV18 to TRBJ2-1; 7 bases map to TRBD2. Germline V CDR1 and CDR2: KGHSH, LQKENI. The CDR3 has 14 amino acids. V lost 5 bases, J lost 8 bases, and 9 bases stayed unmatched. Written as DNA, the CDR3 is TGTGCCAGCTCAGCGACTAGCTTGGTCGATGAGCAGTTCTTC. Translating it yields CASSATSLVDEQFF.

Turning to this clone: The germline gene is not matched at one end of the junction; a read error may be the cause. The rearrangement uses TRBV7-7 and TRBJ2-2, with 10 bases fitting TRBD1. CDR3 length equals 18 residues. Germline-derived CDR1 and CDR2 are SSHAT and FNYEAQ (reference sequence). The CDR3 loop reads CASSTSLPGQGMSGELFF. The CDR3 nucleotides are TGTGCTAGCAGCACCTCCCTTCCGGGACAGGGGATGTCCGGGGAGCTGTTTTTT.

The chain joins TRBV30 to TRBJ1-1; D ambiguous. V was pared by 0 bases and J by 0 bases, with 5 bases between. The CDR3 runs to 13 residues. Germline CDR1 and CDR2: GTSNPN and SVGIG (reference sequence). The CDR3 loop reads CAWSVQMNTEAFF. The CDR3 DNA is TGTGCCTGGAGTGTACAAATGAACACTGAAGCTTTCTTT.